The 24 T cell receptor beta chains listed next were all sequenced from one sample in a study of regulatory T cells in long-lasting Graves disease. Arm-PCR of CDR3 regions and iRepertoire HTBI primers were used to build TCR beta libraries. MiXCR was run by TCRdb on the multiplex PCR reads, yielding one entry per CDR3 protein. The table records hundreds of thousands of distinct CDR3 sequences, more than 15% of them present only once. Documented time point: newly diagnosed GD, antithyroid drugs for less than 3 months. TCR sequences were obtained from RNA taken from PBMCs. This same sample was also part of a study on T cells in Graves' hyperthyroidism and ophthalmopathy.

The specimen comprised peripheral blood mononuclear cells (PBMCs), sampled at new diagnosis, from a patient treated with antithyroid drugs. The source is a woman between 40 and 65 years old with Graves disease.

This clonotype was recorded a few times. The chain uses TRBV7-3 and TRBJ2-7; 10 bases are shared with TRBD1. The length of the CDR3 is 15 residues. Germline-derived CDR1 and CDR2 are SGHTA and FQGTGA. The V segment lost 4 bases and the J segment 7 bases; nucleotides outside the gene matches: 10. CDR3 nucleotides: TGTGCCAGCAGCTCGGGACAGGGGAGGCTAGCGGAGCAGTACTTC. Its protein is CASSSGQGRLAEQYF.

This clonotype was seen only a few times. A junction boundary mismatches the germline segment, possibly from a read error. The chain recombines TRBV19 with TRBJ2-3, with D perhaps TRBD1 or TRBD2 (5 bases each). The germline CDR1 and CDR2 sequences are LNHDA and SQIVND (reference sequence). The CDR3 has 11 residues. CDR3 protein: CASSTGPEVLF. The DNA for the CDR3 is TGTGCCAGTAGTACGGGACCTGAGGTGCTTTTC.

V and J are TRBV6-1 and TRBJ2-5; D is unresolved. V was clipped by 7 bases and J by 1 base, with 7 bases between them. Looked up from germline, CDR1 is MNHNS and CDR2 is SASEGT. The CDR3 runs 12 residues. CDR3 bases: TGTGCCAGCATGGACGGCCAAGAGACCCAGTACTTC. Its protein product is CASMDGQETQYF.

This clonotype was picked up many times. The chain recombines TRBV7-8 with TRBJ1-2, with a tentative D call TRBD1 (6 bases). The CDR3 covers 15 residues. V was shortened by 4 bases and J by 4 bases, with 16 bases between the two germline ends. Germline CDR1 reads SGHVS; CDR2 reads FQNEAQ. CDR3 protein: CASSSQQGTAYGYTF. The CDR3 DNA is TGTGCCAGCAGCTCCCAACAGGGAACCGCCTATGGCTACACCTTC. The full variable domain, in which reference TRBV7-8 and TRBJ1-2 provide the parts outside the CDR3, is GAGVSQSPRYKVAKRGQDVALRCDPISGHVSLFWYQQALGQGPEFLTYFQNEAQLDKSGLPSDRFFAERPEGSVSTLKIQRTQQEDSAVYLCASSSQQGTAYGYTFGSGTRLTVV.

The CDR3 DNA sequence: TGTGCCAGCAGCCAAGTCACAGGGGACTATGGCTACACCTTC. Encoded protein: CASSQVTGDYGYTF. This chain joins TRBV4-2 and TRBJ1-2, with 7 bases lining up with TRBD1. The CDR3 totals 14 residues. V lost 1 base, J lost 3 bases, and 2 bases stayed unmatched. Looked up from germline, CDR1 is LGHNA and CDR2 is YNFKEQ.

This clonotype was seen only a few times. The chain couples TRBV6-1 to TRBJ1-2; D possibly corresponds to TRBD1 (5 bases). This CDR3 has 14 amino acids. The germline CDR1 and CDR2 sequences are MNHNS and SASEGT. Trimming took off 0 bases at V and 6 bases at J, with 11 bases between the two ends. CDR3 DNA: TGTGCCAGCAGTGAAGCAATCCGAGGGGATGGCTACACCTTC. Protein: CASSEAIRGDGYTF.

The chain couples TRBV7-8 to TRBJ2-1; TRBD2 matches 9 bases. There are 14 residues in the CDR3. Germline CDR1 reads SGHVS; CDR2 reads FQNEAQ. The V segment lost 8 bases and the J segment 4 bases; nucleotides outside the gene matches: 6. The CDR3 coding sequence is TGTGCCAGCGCCCGACTAGCGGCATACAATGAGCAGTTCTTC. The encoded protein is CASARLAAYNEQFF.

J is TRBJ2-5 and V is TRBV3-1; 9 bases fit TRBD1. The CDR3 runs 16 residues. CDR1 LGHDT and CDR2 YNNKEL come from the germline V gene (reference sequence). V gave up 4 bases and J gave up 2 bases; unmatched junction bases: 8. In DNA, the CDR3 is TGTGCCAGCAGCCCAAGAACAGGGGGCTCGCAAGAGACCCAGTACTTC. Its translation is CASSPRTGGSQETQYF.

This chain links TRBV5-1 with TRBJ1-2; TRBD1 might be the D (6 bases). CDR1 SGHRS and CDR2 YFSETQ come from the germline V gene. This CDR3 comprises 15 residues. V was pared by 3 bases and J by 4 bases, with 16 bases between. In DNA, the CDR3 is TGCGCCAGCAGCTCGACCCCGGACAGTTTCTATGGCTACACCTTC. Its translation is CASSSTPDSFYGYTF.

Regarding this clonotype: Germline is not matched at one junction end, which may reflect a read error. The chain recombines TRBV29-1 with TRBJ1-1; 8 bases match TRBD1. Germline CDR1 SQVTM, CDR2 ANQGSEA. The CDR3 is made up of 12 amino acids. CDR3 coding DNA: TGCAGCGGCAGGGGGCGGAACACTGAAGCTCTCTTT. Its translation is CSGRGRNTEALF.

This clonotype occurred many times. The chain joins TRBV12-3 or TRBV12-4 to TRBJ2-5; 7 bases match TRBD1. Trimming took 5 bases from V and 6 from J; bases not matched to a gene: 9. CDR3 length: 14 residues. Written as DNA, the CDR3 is TGTGCCAGCAGTCCCGGGACAGACAAGAAGACCCAGTACTTC. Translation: CASSPGTDKKTQYF.

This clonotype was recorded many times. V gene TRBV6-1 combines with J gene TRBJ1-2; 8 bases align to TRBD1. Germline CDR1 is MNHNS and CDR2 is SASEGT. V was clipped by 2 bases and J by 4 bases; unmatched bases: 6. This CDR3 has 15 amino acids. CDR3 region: CASSESTGDSYGYTF. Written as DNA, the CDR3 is TGTGCCAGCAGTGAATCGACAGGGGATTCCTATGGCTACACCTTC.

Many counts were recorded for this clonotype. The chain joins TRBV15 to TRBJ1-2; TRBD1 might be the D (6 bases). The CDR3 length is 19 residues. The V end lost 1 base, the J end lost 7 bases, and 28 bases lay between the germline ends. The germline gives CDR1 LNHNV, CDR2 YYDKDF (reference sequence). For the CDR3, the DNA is TGTGCCACCAGCAGAGCAATCGGCCCCTACAGGGACCTAAGGGCTGGCTACACCTTC. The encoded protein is CATSRAIGPYRDLRAGYTF.

CDR3 protein: CASSERGVGGNTIYF. CDR3 DNA sequence: TGTGCCAGCAGTGAACGGGGGGTGGGAGGAAACACCATATATTTT. V and J are TRBV2 and TRBJ1-3; perhaps TRBD1 as D (5 bases). This CDR3 has 15 residues. Germline loops: CDR1 SNHLY, CDR2 FYNNEI. Trimming removed 2 bases at V and 4 bases at J, with 12 bases between. The entire variable domain, with the rest obtained from reference TRBV2 and TRBJ1-3, is as follows: EPEVTQTPSHQVTQMGQEVILRCVPISNHLYFYWYRQILGQKVEFLVSFYNNEISEKSEIFDDQFSVERPDGSNFTLKIRSTKLEDSAMYFCASSERGVGGNTIYFGEGSWLTVV.

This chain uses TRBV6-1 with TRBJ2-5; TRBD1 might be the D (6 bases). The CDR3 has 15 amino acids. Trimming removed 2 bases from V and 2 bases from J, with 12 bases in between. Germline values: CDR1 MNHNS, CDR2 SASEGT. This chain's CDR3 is CASSERDTIQETQYF. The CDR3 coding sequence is TGTGCCAGCAGTGAACGGGACACCATACAAGAGACCCAGTACTTC.

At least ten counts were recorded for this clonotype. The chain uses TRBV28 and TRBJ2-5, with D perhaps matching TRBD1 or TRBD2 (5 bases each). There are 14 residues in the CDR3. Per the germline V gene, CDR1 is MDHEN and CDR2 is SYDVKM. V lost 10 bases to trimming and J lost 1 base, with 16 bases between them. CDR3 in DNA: TGTGCCACCGCTCGGGGACCACCCCAAGAGACCCAGTACTTC. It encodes CATARGPPQETQYF.

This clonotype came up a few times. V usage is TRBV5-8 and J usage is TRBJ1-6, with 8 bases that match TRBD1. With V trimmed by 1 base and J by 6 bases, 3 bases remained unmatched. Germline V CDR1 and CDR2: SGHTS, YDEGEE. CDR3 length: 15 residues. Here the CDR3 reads CASSLSRGRNSPLHF. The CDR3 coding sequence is TGTGCCAGCAGCTTGTCCAGGGGGCGTAATTCACCCCTCCACTTT.

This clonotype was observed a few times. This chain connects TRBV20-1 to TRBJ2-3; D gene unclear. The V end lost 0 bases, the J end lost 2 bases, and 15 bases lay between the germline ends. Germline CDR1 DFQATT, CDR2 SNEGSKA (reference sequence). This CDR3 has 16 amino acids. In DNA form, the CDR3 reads TGCAGTGCTAGAGATCACTGGAGTGGCGACACAGATACGCAGTATTTT. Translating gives CSARDHWSGDTDTQYF.

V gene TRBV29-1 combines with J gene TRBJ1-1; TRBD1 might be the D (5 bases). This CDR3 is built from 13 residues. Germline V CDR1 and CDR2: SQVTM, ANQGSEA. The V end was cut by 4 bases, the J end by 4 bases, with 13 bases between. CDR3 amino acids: CSVAAGGFTEAFF. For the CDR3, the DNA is TGCAGCGTTGCAGCCGGGGGGTTCACTGAAGCTTTCTTT.

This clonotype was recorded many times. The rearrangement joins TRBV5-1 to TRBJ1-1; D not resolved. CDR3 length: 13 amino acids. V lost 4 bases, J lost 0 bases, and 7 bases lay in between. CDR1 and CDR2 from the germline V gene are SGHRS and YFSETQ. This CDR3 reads CASSHDMNTEAFF. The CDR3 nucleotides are TGCGCCAGCAGCCATGACATGAACACTGAAGCTTTCTTT. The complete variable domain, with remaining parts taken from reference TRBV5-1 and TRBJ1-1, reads KAGVTQTPRYLIKTRGQQVTLSCSPISGHRSVSWYQQTPGQGLQFLFEYFSETQRNKGNFPGRFSGRQFSNSRSEMNVSTLELGDSALYLCASSHDMNTEAFFGQGTRLTVV.

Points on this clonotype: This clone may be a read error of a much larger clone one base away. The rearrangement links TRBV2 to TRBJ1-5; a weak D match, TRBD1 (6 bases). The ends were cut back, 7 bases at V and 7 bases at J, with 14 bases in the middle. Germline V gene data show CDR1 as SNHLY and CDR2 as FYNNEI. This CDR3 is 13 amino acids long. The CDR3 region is CASNDLGGQPQHF. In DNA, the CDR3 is TGTGCCAGCAATGATTTAGGGGGGCAGCCCCAGCATTTT.

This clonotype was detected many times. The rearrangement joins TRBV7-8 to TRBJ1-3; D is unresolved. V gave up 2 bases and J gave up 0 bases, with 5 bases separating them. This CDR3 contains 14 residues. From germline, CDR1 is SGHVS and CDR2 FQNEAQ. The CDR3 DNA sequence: TGTGCCAGCAGCTTATTGGACTCTGGAAACACCATATATTTT. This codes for CASSLLDSGNTIYF.

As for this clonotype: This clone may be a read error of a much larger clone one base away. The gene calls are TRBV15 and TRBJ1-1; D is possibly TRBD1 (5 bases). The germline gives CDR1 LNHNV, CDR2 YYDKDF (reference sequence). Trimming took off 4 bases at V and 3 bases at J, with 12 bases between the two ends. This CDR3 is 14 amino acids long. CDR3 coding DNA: TGTGCCACCAGCACCGGGGGAGTGGACACTGAAGCTTTCTTT. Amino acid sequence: CATSTGGVDTEAFF.

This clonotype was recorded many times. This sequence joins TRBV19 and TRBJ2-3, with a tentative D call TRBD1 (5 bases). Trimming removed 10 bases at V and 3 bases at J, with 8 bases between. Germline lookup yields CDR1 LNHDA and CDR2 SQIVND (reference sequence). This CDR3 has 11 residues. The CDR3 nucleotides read TGTGCCAACCAGGGAACAGATACGCAGTATTTT. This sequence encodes CANQGTDTQYF.